This TCR beta chain is from a study of vaccination effects on CD4 cells after COVID-19 (dated by TCRdb to 2021 to 2024). Regarding the study in general: After vaccination, three convalescent patients were sampled at an early time point (day +14) and at a late time point (day +241, +227 and +161, respectively). Post-vaccine samples across the study were collected a median of 72 days after the second dose, with a range of 14 to 241. The study compared SARS-CoV-2 spike-specific CD4+ TCR repertoires before and after mRNA vaccination in COVID-19 convalescent patients and infection-naive vaccine recipients. A total of ten to eleven COVID-19 convalescent patients and a handful of SARS-CoV-2-naive healthy vaccine recipients were included in the full study. Cultures from other donors in the study were sequenced using the Oncomine TCR Beta short-read assay on an Illumina iSeq 100. Paper-wide results and their limitations: The study was limited by a small number of convalescent patients and lacked early post-infection timepoints. Among convalescent patients, the spike-reactive repertoire after vaccination was made up mainly of new vaccine-induced clones that were largely distinct from the clones induced by infection. At late post-vaccination timepoints, both infection-induced and vaccine-induced clones showed marked clonal contraction, consistent with waning T cell responses.

The CDR3 measures 13 amino acids from cysteine to phenylalanine. Just the 39-base CDR3 DNA is kept, in frame starting at base 1. The germline V gene (reference sequence) yields GTSNPN for CDR1 and SVGIG for CDR2. Deletion took 2 bases off V and 6 bases off J, with a span of 13 bases between the germline ends. The library was prepared using the immunoSEQ multiplex PCR assay. DNA from the CD4+ T cells that had been cultured and isolated underwent TCR beta CDR3 sequencing. The published analysis was carried out like this. Non-productive TCR sequences were discarded, and reads were trimmed to the CDR3 region, with only CDR3s of 7 or more amino acids retained. The MANAFEST web app was used to pick out antigen-specific clonotypes by comparing their expansion in peptide wells with that in reference cultures. Positive clones required FDR<0.05 expansion versus reference and all other wells, odds ratio above 5, and frequency above 0.1% in two replicate wells. A clonotype was defined as cross-reactive if the clonotype was significantly expanded both in SARS-CoV-2 spike wells and in at least one common cold coronavirus spike condition. CDR3 similarity was assessed by Levenshtein distance with the stringdist R package, and unrooted trees were built with ape in R 3.6.1. TCRdb carries this immuneACCESS record with in-frame sequences only. Its versions omit some clonotypes, under half of them owing to an unresolved V gene in the studies checked, with the rest unexplained. The DNA gave D and trimming, while V, J and clone size come from that table. The sample contains about 15,000 clones, over 60% of them found a single time. The top ten clones comprise 15% to 20% of the sample.

The ViraFEST assay stimulated PBMC with viral peptide pools and then used TCR sequencing to identify antigen-specific CD4+ T cell clonotypes by expansion. After less than eleven days of culture, CD4+ T cells were isolated with the EasySep CD4+ T cell isolation kit. Convalescent patients had PCR-confirmed SARS-CoV-2 infection between March and December 2020, before Alpha, Beta and Delta variants emerged in the United States. Participants received two doses of either the BNT162b2 or the mRNA-1273 mRNA SARS-CoV-2 vaccine. Each well held more than 1.5 million PBMC cultured in IMDM containing roughly 5% human AB serum, 9 to 10 IU/ml IL-2 and gentamicin, along with 8 to 10 ug/ml peptides. On days 3 and 7, half of the culture medium was replaced with fresh IL-2-containing medium. Unless otherwise noted, each peptide stimulation condition was cultured in triplicate wells. Using Ficoll-Paque Plus gradient centrifugation, PBMC were separated from whole blood and then either used fresh or cryopreserved at -140C. The overlapping peptide pools covered the spike proteins of SARS-CoV-2 as well as those of the common cold coronaviruses HCoV-NL63, HCoV-OC43 and HCoV-229E. The QIAamp micro DNA kit was used to extract genomic DNA from the cultured CD4+ T cells.

This clone was observed a handful of times. Its binding antigen is unknown. No base quality values were provided; no much bigger clone lies one nucleotide off. This receptor chain uses TRBV30 and TRBJ1-1; no D gene can be assigned with confidence. This sample comprised CD4+ T cells from PBMCs cultured with SARS-CoV-2 spike peptides, obtained after COVID-19 vaccination. The cell subset or site tag for this specimen amounts to: SARS-CoV-2 spike overlapping peptide pool stimulation. The receptor comes from a human donor who had a prior SARS-CoV-2 infection. The CDR3 region: CAWSSNHLAEAFF. DNA sequence: TGTGCCTGGAGTTCAAACCATTTGGCTGAAGCTTTCTTT.